These 30 T cell receptor beta chains share one sample of origin, sequenced in a study of shared clonotypes between healthy human individuals. Sequenced by immunoSEQ multiplex PCR; TCRdb stores in-frame clones only, minus some. The data contain some 2,500,000 clones, about nine tenths of them singletons. The sequencing input was naive CD4+ T cells from PBMCs. Subset noted: CD45RA+ positively selected. These receptors all come from a man between 18 and 29 years old in good health. Some clones in this sample may be carry-over from other donors' samples.

This clone appeared once. This chain links TRBV28 with TRBJ1-4; 7 bases map to TRBD1. Losses at the gene ends were 5 bases for V and 7 bases for J; bases not matched to a gene: 7. The germline V gene encodes CDR1 MDHEN and CDR2 SYDVKM. The CDR3 sequence is 14 residues long. The CDR3 reads CASSQGGAGEKLFF. The CDR3 nucleotides are TGTGCCAGCAGTCAAGGGGGCGCGGGTGAAAAACTGTTTTTT.

The chain joins TRBV15 to TRBJ2-5; 13 bases fit TRBD2. CDR3 length: 16 residues. The junction had 7 bases not matched to a gene; V was cut back by 6 bases and J by 3 bases. The germline V gene has CDR1 LNHNV and CDR2 YYDKDF (reference sequence). In DNA, the CDR3 is TGTGCCACCAGGCGGACTAGCGGGAGCGAAAAAGAGACCCAGTACTTC. Protein product: CATRRTSGSEKETQYF.

The sample holds one count of this clone. V usage is TRBV2 and J usage is TRBJ1-1; 10 nucleotides match TRBD1. Looked up from germline, CDR1 is SNHLY and CDR2 is FYNNEI. V shed 11 bases, J shed 0 bases, and the junction held 6 bases outside the gene matches. The CDR3 has 14 residues. CDR3 loop: CAGDRGNMNTEAFF. The DNA for the CDR3 is TGTGCCGGGGACAGGGGTAACATGAACACTGAAGCTTTCTTT.

V usage is TRBV9 and J usage is TRBJ2-3; 8 nucleotides match TRBD2. Germline loops: CDR1 SGDLS, CDR2 YYNGEE. This CDR3 is 17 amino acids long. With 4 bases clipped from V and 6 bases from J, the junction kept 16 bases outside the gene matches. The CDR3 coding sequence is TGTGCCAGCAGCCCCCGGGGTAGCGGGACGCTTCCGGATACGCAGTATTTT. This translates into CASSPRGSGTLPDTQYF. Together with reference TRBV9 and TRBJ2-3, the CDR3 gives the full variable domain: DSGVTQTPKHLITATGQRVTLRCSPRSGDLSVYWYQQSLDQGLQFLIQYYNGEERAKGNILERFSAQQFPDLHSELNLSSLELGDSALYFCASSPRGSGTLPDTQYFGPGTRLTVL.

The chain recombines TRBV5-1 with TRBJ2-1; TRBD2 agrees at 12 bases. With V trimmed by 2 bases and J by 7 bases, 13 bases remained unmatched. The CDR3 contains 18 residues. Germline CDR1 SGHRS, CDR2 YFSETQ. The CDR3 nucleotides read TGCGCCAGCAGCTTTCCCCTAGCGGGAGGGCCTGTGGGGAATGAGCAGTTCTTC. Translation gives CASSFPLAGGPVGNEQFF.

The chain has TRBV19 and TRBJ1-2; D not resolved. CDR1 is LNHDA and CDR2 is SQIVND in the germline V gene (reference sequence). The ends were cut back, 6 bases at V and 3 bases at J, with 8 bases in the middle. This CDR3 is built from 12 residues. CDR3 loop: CASSAEDYGYTF. The CDR3 DNA sequence: TGTGCCAGTAGCGCAGAGGACTATGGCTACACCTTC. Looking up the rest from reference TRBV19 and TRBJ1-2 gives the full variable domain: DGGITQSPKYLFRKEGQNVTLSCEQNLNHDAMYWYRQDPGQGLRLIYYSQIVNDFQKGDIAEGYSVSREKKESFPLTVTSAQKNPTAFYLCASSAEDYGYTFGSGTRLTVV.

This clone was found once. V and J are TRBV28 and TRBJ1-2; TRBD1 might be the D (6 bases). This CDR3 is built from 14 residues. V shed 6 bases and J shed 4 bases, with 15 bases lying between them. Germline CDR1 MDHEN, CDR2 SYDVKM. The CDR3 region is CASRSSGASYGYTF. CDR3 in DNA: TGTGCCAGCAGGTCGTCGGGGGCCAGCTATGGCTACACCTTC.

The gene calls are TRBV5-1 and TRBJ1-2, with D perhaps matching TRBD1 (6 bases). This CDR3 has 15 amino acids. CDR1 SGHRS and CDR2 YFSETQ come from the germline V gene. V gave up 4 bases and J gave up 6 bases, with 19 bases separating them. CDR3 region: CASSPQEQGANGYTF. In nucleotides, the CDR3 is TGCGCCAGCAGCCCCCAGGAACAGGGAGCGAATGGCTACACCTTC.

The V call is TRBV6-5, the J call TRBJ1-4, with D possibly matching TRBD1 (6 bases). Deletions cut 2 bases from V and 8 bases from J, with 15 bases between. The CDR3 has 15 residues. CDR1 is MNHEY and CDR2 is SVGAGI in the germline V gene. The CDR3 reads CASSYVAGQPEKLFF. The CDR3 DNA is TGTGCCAGCAGTTACGTAGCTGGACAGCCAGAAAAACTGTTTTTT.

This chain uses TRBV5-4 with TRBJ2-3, with D possibly being TRBD2 (5 bases). This CDR3 is built from 14 residues. The ends were cut back, 4 bases at V and 0 bases at J, with 9 bases in the middle. Germline assignment: CDR1 SGHNT and CDR2 YYREEE (reference sequence). The CDR3 DNA reads TGTGCCAGCAGCCTGGACTTTAGCACAGATACGCAGTATTTT. Protein product: CASSLDFSTDTQYF.

The J gene is TRBJ2-7, the V gene TRBV5-1; 10 positions match TRBD2. Trimming cost V 0 bases and J 3 bases; bases outside gene matches: 15. From germline, CDR1 is SGHRS and CDR2 YFSETQ. CDR3 length: 19 residues. CDR3 sequence: CASSLGAGLAGARGYEQYF. CDR3 coding DNA: TGCGCCAGCAGCTTGGGTGCGGGGCTAGCGGGAGCCAGGGGCTACGAGCAGTACTTC. Filled out from reference TRBV5-1 and TRBJ2-7, the complete variable domain reads KAGVTQTPRYLIKTRGQQVTLSCSPISGHRSVSWYQQTPGQGLQFLFEYFSETQRNKGNFPGRFSGRQFSNSRSEMNVSTLELGDSALYLCASSLGAGLAGARGYEQYFGPGTRLTVT.

V gene TRBV2 combines with J gene TRBJ2-3; weak D call: TRBD1 (6 bases). The germline V gene has CDR1 SNHLY and CDR2 FYNNEI. The V end lost 11 bases, the J end lost 1 base, and 16 bases lay between the germline ends. The CDR3 is 14 amino acids. CDR3 in amino acids: CASKRAGGTDTQYF. The CDR3 coding sequence is TGTGCCTCGAAACGGGCAGGGGGCACAGATACGCAGTATTTT.

In its sample, this clone was seen once. The V call is TRBV27, the J call TRBJ2-6; D might be TRBD1 (6 bases). The ends were cut back, 6 bases at V and 2 bases at J, with 14 bases in the middle. Looked up from germline, CDR1 is MNHEY and CDR2 is SMNVEV (reference sequence). The CDR3 runs 16 residues. This CDR3 reads CASSALRTAGANVLTF. In DNA form, the CDR3 reads TGTGCCAGCAGCGCGCTTCGGACAGCTGGGGCCAACGTCCTGACTTTC.

The chain carries TRBV28 and TRBJ2-1; D perhaps matches TRBD1 (7 bases). Germline CDR1 is MDHEN and CDR2 is SYDVKM. This CDR3 is built from 15 residues. V lost 3 bases and J lost 9, with 18 bases in between. The CDR3 sequence: CASSFRAGGGGEQFF. CDR3 bases: TGTGCCAGCAGTTTTAGGGCAGGGGGAGGTGGTGAGCAGTTCTTC.

This chain connects TRBV7-9 to TRBJ2-2; D unclear. Germline V gene data show CDR1 as SEHNR and CDR2 as FQNEAQ (reference sequence). The germline V and J ends were trimmed by 2 bases and 4 bases, with 8 bases remaining between them. CDR3 length: 14 amino acids. The CDR3 sequence: CASSLTTSTGELFF. CDR3 DNA: TGTGCCAGCAGCTTAACGACGAGCACCGGGGAGCTGTTTTTT.

J is TRBJ1-5 and V is TRBV4-1; D uncertain. CDR1 is MGHRA and CDR2 is YSYEKL in the germline V gene. The length of the CDR3 is 13 residues. The V gene lost 4 bases and the J gene lost 7 bases, with 11 bases spanning the gap. The CDR3 coding sequence is TGCGCCAGCAGCCGGGGTTGGGGACAGCCCCAGCATTTT. Protein sequence: CASSRGWGQPQHF.

The chain uses TRBV11-2 and TRBJ2-7; D remains unclear. The CDR3 spans 14 residues. The V end lost 4 bases, the J end lost 0 bases, and 10 bases lay between the germline ends. In germline, CDR1 is SGHAT, CDR2 FQNNGV. CDR3 region: CASSYDGRSYEQYF. DNA for the CDR3: TGTGCCAGCAGCTACGACGGGCGCTCCTACGAGCAGTACTTC.

This clone was found once. The chain couples TRBV20-1 to TRBJ2-7; D gene uncertain. Germline CDR1 reads DFQATT; CDR2 reads SNEGSKA (reference sequence). This CDR3 has 11 residues. V was trimmed by 5 bases and J by 3 bases, leaving 8 bases between them. CDR3 sequence (DNA): TGCAGTGCTTCGTCGTTCTACGAGCAGTACTTC. It codes for CSASSFYEQYF.

Concerning this clone itself: In the same sample, other DNA sequences code for this CDR3. The V and J genes are TRBV6-5 and TRBJ2-7, with D perhaps TRBD1 or TRBD2 (6 bases each). Germline V gene sequence: CDR1 MNHEY, CDR2 SVGAGI. This CDR3 region has 14 residues. Trimming shortened V by 6 bases and J by 2 bases, and 14 bases separated the two germline ends. In DNA form, the CDR3 reads TGTGCCAGCAGGCCTTCGGGGGACACCTACGAGCAGTACTTC. Amino acids: CASRPSGDTYEQYF.

The V and J genes are TRBV12-5 and TRBJ2-5; D gene unclear. The CDR3 runs 14 residues. Per germline, CDR1 LGHNT and CDR2 FRNRAP. Trimming took off 1 base at V and 5 bases at J, with 11 bases between the two ends. CDR3 residues: CASGLGSRLETQYF. In DNA, the CDR3 is TGTGCTAGTGGTTTGGGAAGCCGTCTGGAGACCCAGTACTTC. The full variable domain, completed using reference TRBV12-5 and TRBJ2-5, is DARVTQTPRHKVTEMGQEVTMRCQPILGHNTVFWYRQTMMQGLELLAYFRNRAPLDDSGMPKDRFSAEMPDATLATLKIQPSEPRDSAVYFCASGLGSRLETQYFGPGTRLLVL.

This chain connects TRBV7-2 to TRBJ2-3; tentatively, D is TRBD2 (5 bases). Germline V gene lookup returns CDR1 SGHTA and CDR2 FQGNSA. This CDR3 is built from 13 residues. Deletions cut 5 bases from V and 5 bases from J, with 11 bases between. CDR3 residues: CASSIRGGDTQYF. CDR3 nucleotides: TGTGCCAGCAGCATCCGGGGTGGAGATACGCAGTATTTT. The full variable domain, rest sourced from reference TRBV7-2 and TRBJ2-3, is GAGVSQSPSNKVTEKGKDVELRCDPISGHTALYWYRQSLGQGLEFLIYFQGNSAPDKSGLPSDRFSAERTGGSVSTLTIQRTQQEDSAVYLCASSIRGGDTQYFGPGTRLTVL.

This chain connects TRBV7-9 to TRBJ1-1; D is undetermined. This CDR3 is built from 11 residues. The ends were cut back, 1 base at V and 9 bases at J, with 6 bases in the middle. Germline V lookup: CDR1 SEHNR, CDR2 FQNEAQ (reference sequence). This CDR3 is CASSLERKAFF. CDR3 bases: TGTGCCAGCAGCTTAGAGCGGAAAGCTTTCTTT.

V gene TRBV18 combines with J gene TRBJ2-1; 8 bases agree with TRBD2. The trim removed 6 bases at V and 5 bases at J, leaving 9 bases unmatched. The length of the CDR3 is 15 residues. Germline V gene lookup returns CDR1 KGHSH and CDR2 LQKENI. In DNA form, the CDR3 reads TGTGCCAGCTCCCCAAGCGGGAGTAGAAACAATGAGCAGTTCTTC. Residues: CASSPSGSRNNEQFF.

The V gene is TRBV27, the J gene TRBJ2-2; TRBD2 might be the D (7 bases). The CDR3 is made up of 13 amino acids. Germline V gene data show CDR1 as MNHEY and CDR2 as SMNVEV (reference sequence). Trimming removed 5 bases from V and 5 bases from J, with 9 bases in between. Written as DNA, the CDR3 is TGTGCCAGCAGTAGGGGGGGGACCGGGGAGCTGTTTTTT. It yields the protein CASSRGGTGELFF.

The chain uses TRBV25-1 and TRBJ2-5; D may be TRBD1 (5 bases). Trimming cost V 3 bases and J 1 base, with 6 bases left between them. The germline V gene has CDR1 MGHDK and CDR2 SYGVNS. The CDR3 spans 13 residues. CDR3: CASSDRAQETQYF. CDR3 bases: TGTGCCAGCAGTGACAGGGCCCAAGAGACCCAGTACTTC.

This sequence joins TRBV27 and TRBJ1-6, with 9 bases identical to TRBD1. CDR3 length: 15 amino acids. CDR1 is MNHEY and CDR2 is SMNVEV in the germline V gene (reference sequence). With V trimmed by 5 bases and J by 15 bases, 14 bases remained unmatched. CDR3 loop: CASSPRDRVTLLLHF. In nucleotides, the CDR3 is TGTGCCAGCAGTCCCCGGGACAGGGTAACTTTGCTCCTCCACTTT.

V gene TRBV5-1 combines with J gene TRBJ2-7, with 7 bases aligning to TRBD1. The V segment lost 4 bases and the J segment 0 bases; nucleotides outside the gene matches: 4. This CDR3 has 14 residues. In germline, CDR1 is SGHRS, CDR2 YFSETQ. CDR3 sequence reads: CASSQTGISYEQYF. CDR3 DNA: TGCGCCAGCAGCCAGACAGGGATCTCCTACGAGCAGTACTTC.

The chain joins TRBV7-6 to TRBJ2-1; D could derive from TRBD1 or TRBD2 (5 bases each). The CDR3 is made up of 15 amino acids. The V end was cut by 5 bases, the J end by 3 bases, with 14 bases between. From germline, CDR1 is SGHVS and CDR2 FNYEAQ. The CDR3 DNA follows: TGTGCCAGCAGCCCGGGACGAGCCGTCTACAATGAGCAGTTCTTC. Translating it yields CASSPGRAVYNEQFF.

The J gene is TRBJ2-7, the V gene TRBV6-5; the D gene is possibly TRBD1 (6 bases). Trimming took off 0 bases at V and 7 bases at J, with 16 bases between the two ends. Germline CDR1 is MNHEY and CDR2 is SVGAGI. This CDR3 is built from 15 residues. CDR3 sequence (DNA): TGTGCCAGCAGTTACTCCCCAGGGGTATCGGGAGAGCAGTACTTC. Protein sequence: CASSYSPGVSGEQYF.

The sample holds a few counts of this clone. CDR3 DNA: TGTGCCAGCAGCCAGGGGCGGACCCAGTACTTC. Amino acids: CASSQGRTQYF. The chain recombines TRBV14 with TRBJ2-5; D is possibly TRBD1 (5 bases). The CDR3 contains 11 residues. The germline V and J ends were trimmed by 3 bases and 7 bases, with 6 bases remaining between them. Per germline, CDR1 SGHDN and CDR2 FVKESK.